Ten or more counts support the clone carrying this TCR beta chain. TCRdb reprocessed the 5' RACE reads with MiXCR, giving one entry per CDR3 protein. The repertoire has 400,000 or so distinct CDR3 sequences, over 5% of them found once; the top ten carry 15%. The data are from a study of T cells after yellow fever vaccination. Germline assignment: CDR1 SGHVS and CDR2 FNYEAQ. The V end lost 3 bases, the J end lost 2 bases, and 7 bases lay between the germline ends. This CDR3 is built from 14 residues. The TCR comes from a man younger than 45 who received the YFV17D yellow fever vaccine. V and J are TRBV7-6 and TRBJ1-4; D uncertain. Here the sequenced sample was PBMCs, taken 5 days after the yellow fever booster vaccination. The DNA of the CDR3 is TGTGCCAGCAGCTTTTACGGTACTAATGAAAAACTGTTTTTT. This sequence encodes CASSFYGTNEKLFF.